This TCR beta chain was sequenced in a study of blood T cell repertoires in COVID-19 (dated by TCRdb to 2020 to 2022). At the level of the whole study: Samples covering the acute and convalescent phases of COVID-19 were provided by collaborators in the United States, Italy and Spain. The prospective study material was composed of cDNA or gDNA derived from T cells, B-cell-depleted T cells, or PBMCs. Subjects who had been exposed to COVID-19, were actively infected with it, or had recovered from it provided the deeply sampled blood TCRbeta repertoires that made up the dataset. A freely available public database, intended as a resource for researchers studying the immune response to SARS-CoV-2, is where the repertoires were released. The samples were drawn from two sources: the first 160 participants of the ongoing ImmuneRACE study, and 1,000 to 1,500 subjects contributed by 6 global collaborators. The sample metadata nearly always contained a de-identified subject ID, COVID-19 status, age in years and sex. HLA class I and class II types, where available, came from metadata supplied by the sample provider rather than from assay-based typing. What the research found in general, with its limitations: The quantity of clinical and demographic metadata differed by source and by participant and was supplied without curation.

The collaborating institutions used their own protocols to collect whole blood in K2EDTA tubes. Collaborator samples were shipped for TCRbeta analysis as frozen whole blood, isolated PBMCs, or DNA extracted from either sample type. TCRbeta CDR3 regions were amplified from genomic DNA by means of the immunoSEQ Assay, a bias-controlled multiplex PCR. Concerning the study's data processing: Within the assay, amplification of reference gene primers was used to estimate how many nucleated cells each sample contained. To quantify the absolute abundance of each unique TCRbeta CDR3 rearrangement, sequence reads were collapsed and filtered. For each sample, productive Simpson clonality was calculated as the square root of Simpson's diversity index over productive rearrangements. The immuneACCESS repertoire file appears here via TCRdb, limited to in-frame rearrangements. These files lack a portion of the clones; in checked studies, under half of the deficit traces to unresolved V genes, and the cause of the others is not known. The V and J calls and clone size were taken over from that table, and D and trimming were inferred from the DNA. The sample contains some 91,000 clones, approximately 87% of them found a single time. 11% of the sample comes from the top ten.

Of note for this clone: Its recognized antigen is unknown. No base quality information exists; no much larger clone differs at one position.

The junction shows trimming of 6 bases on V and 8 bases on J, and the gene matches do not reach 13 bases of it. Inclusive of the bounding cysteine and phenylalanine, the CDR3 is 15 residues long. The retained sequence is limited to the CDR3, 45 bases, with the frame set at the first base. In the germline V gene, CDR1 corresponds to MNHEY and CDR2 to SVGAGI. The source material was peripheral blood. The chain was built from TRBV6-5 and TRBJ1-5, and TRBD1 aligns with 7 junction nucleotides. The receptor comes from a human donor in a cohort sampled during active COVID-19. The CDR3 is CASSRQGVPSEPQHF. The DNA sequence is TGTGCCAGCAGCCGACAGGGAGTTCCTTCGGAGCCCCAGCATTTT.